This passage covers 22 T cell receptor beta chains from one sample sequenced in a study of blood T cell repertoires in COVID-19 (TCRdb year 2020). The library was produced with the immunoSEQ multiplex PCR assay. TCRdb obtained this table from immuneACCESS and retained in-frame rearrangements with V and J assigned. These tables miss some clones; where compared with another copy, unresolved V genes account for less than half of the shortfall, and the remainder is unexplained. For this sample there are about 200,000 clones; about 90% appear just once. About 2.2% of the sample is held by the ten biggest clonotypes. Sequences were obtained from peripheral blood. Receptors were obtained from a woman in her fifties or sixties with acute or convalescent COVID-19.

V is TRBV30 and J is TRBJ1-4; no definite D call. Germline CDR1 is GTSNPN and CDR2 is SVGIG (reference sequence). Trimming cost V 0 bases and J 8 bases, with 16 bases left between them. The CDR3 loop spans 15 amino acids. The CDR3 sequence: CAWSVDDTQWEKLFF. CDR3 DNA: TGTGCCTGGAGTGTCGACGACACCCAGTGGGAAAAACTGTTTTTT.

The gene calls are TRBV24-1 and TRBJ1-2, with D tentatively TRBD1 (5 bases). Trimming cost V 3 bases and J 8 bases, with 15 bases left between them. The CDR3 has 14 residues. Germline lookup yields CDR1 KGHDR and CDR2 SFDVKD. CDR3 bases: TGTGCCACCAGTGATACGGGGGAAGAGAACGGCTACACCTTC. This sequence encodes CATSDTGEENGYTF.

The V and J genes are TRBV2 and TRBJ1-1; 11 bases are a match to TRBD1. Germline values: CDR1 SNHLY, CDR2 FYNNEI. Trimming took 4 bases from V and 4 from J; bases not matched to a gene: 2. The CDR3 has 14 residues. The DNA of the CDR3 is TGTGCCAGCAGTGGGGGACAGGGGGGCACTGAAGCTTTCTTT. Protein sequence: CASSGGQGGTEAFF.

Here the CDR3 reads CASSTRDRGNTEAFF. CDR3 nucleotide sequence: TGTGCCAGTAGTACCCGCGACAGGGGGAACACTGAAGCTTTCTTT. V gene TRBV19 combines with J gene TRBJ1-1; 8 bases align to TRBD1. V gave up 4 bases and J gave up 1 base; unmatched junction bases: 5. The germline gives CDR1 LNHDA, CDR2 SQIVND (reference sequence). The CDR3 loop spans 15 amino acids.

This chain joins TRBV5-1 and TRBJ1-5, with TRBD1 as a possible D gene (6 bases). Germline V gives CDR1 SGHRS, CDR2 YFSETQ. V shed 0 bases and J shed 2 bases, with 6 bases lying between them. The CDR3 is made up of 14 amino acids. This CDR3 reads CASSLDRGNQPQHF. The CDR3 DNA reads TGCGCCAGCAGCTTGGACAGGGGCAATCAGCCCCAGCATTTT.

The chain recombines TRBV4-3 with TRBJ1-5, with D unresolved. The CDR3 has 15 amino acids. Trimming left V 0 bases short and J 5 bases short, with 11 bases between. The germline V gene encodes CDR1 LGHNA and CDR2 YSLEER. The CDR3 loop is CASSQESGIHQPQHF. DNA for the CDR3: TGCGCCAGCAGCCAAGAATCGGGAATTCATCAGCCCCAGCATTTT.

This clone turned up a few times. V usage is TRBV11-2 and J usage is TRBJ2-5, with 9 positions matching TRBD2. The CDR3 spans 13 residues. Germline values: CDR1 SGHAT, CDR2 FQNNGV. The J segment lost 2 bases and the V segment lost 9 bases, leaving 4 bases of the junction unmatched. This CDR3 is CASSGRGQETQYF. The CDR3, as DNA: TGTGCCAGTAGCGGGAGAGGGCAAGAGACCCAGTACTTC.

V gene TRBV4-1 combines with J gene TRBJ2-4; possible D gene TRBD2, 6 bases. Trimming stripped 0 bases from V and 7 bases from J, with 16 bases between. In germline, CDR1 is MGHRA, CDR2 YSYEKL. This CDR3 has 16 residues. The CDR3, as DNA: TGCGCCAGCAGCCAAGATGGACGGGGGAGAGGGAACATTCAGTACTTC. Its protein is CASSQDGRGRGNIQYF.

CDR3 in amino acids: CASSLDPPPNEQFF. CDR3 in DNA: TGTGCCAGCAGCTTAGATCCCCCTCCGAATGAGCAGTTCTTC. J is TRBJ2-1 and V is TRBV7-2; no reliable D call. Germline loops: CDR1 SGHTA, CDR2 FQGNSA. V shed 1 base and J shed 7 bases, with 11 bases lying between them. This CDR3 spans 14 amino acids.

This chain uses TRBV19 with TRBJ1-5; TRBD1 matches 9 bases. Germline V gene data show CDR1 as LNHDA and CDR2 as SQIVND (reference sequence). The V gene end was trimmed by 7 bases and the J gene end by 9 bases; junction bases not matched to a gene: 10. The CDR3 extends over 14 amino acids. CDR3 sequence (DNA): TGTGCCAGTACCGGGACAGGGTCACCGGGGCCCCAGCATTTT. It codes for CASTGTGSPGPQHF.

V usage is TRBV7-8 and J usage is TRBJ1-4; a weak D match, TRBD1 (6 bases). Trimming removed 3 bases from V and 8 bases from J, with 16 bases in between. The CDR3 loop spans 15 amino acids. Germline loops: CDR1 SGHVS, CDR2 FQNEAQ. CDR3 sequence: CASSFGDKGSEKLFF. The CDR3 DNA reads as TGTGCCAGCAGCTTCGGGGACAAAGGAAGCGAAAAACTGTTTTTT.

V usage is TRBV6-1 and J usage is TRBJ1-5; tentatively, D is TRBD1 (5 bases). The CDR3 runs to 14 residues. Trimming cost V 2 bases and J 2 bases, with 7 bases left between them. The germline CDR1 and CDR2 sequences are MNHNS and SASEGT. CDR3 nucleotides: TGTGCCAGCAGTGAATTAGGGGGCAATCAGCCCCAGCATTTT. Residues: CASSELGGNQPQHF.

The genes are TRBV5-4 and TRBJ2-7; possible D gene TRBD1, 5 bases. Germline CDR1 reads SGHNT; CDR2 reads YYREEE (reference sequence). The CDR3 has 12 residues. V lost 3 bases and J lost 3, with 7 bases in between. The CDR3 sequence: CASSYDSYEQYF. DNA of the CDR3: TGTGCCAGCAGCTATGACAGCTACGAGCAGTACTTC. Full variable domain (outside the CDR3, taken from reference TRBV5-4 and TRBJ2-7): ETGVTQSPTHLIKTRGQQVTLRCSSQSGHNTVSWYQQALGQGPQFIFQYYREEENGRGNFPPRFSGLQFPNYSSELNVNALELDDSALYLCASSYDSYEQYFGPGTRLTVT.

This clone was seen just once. J is TRBJ1-1 and V is TRBV10-3, with TRBD1 matching over 10 bases. V lost 9 bases, J lost 5 bases, and 3 bases stayed unmatched. The germline V gene has CDR1 ENHRY and CDR2 SYGVKD. This CDR3 is 12 amino acids long. The CDR3 region has the DNA TGTGCCATAAGGACAGGGGGGACTGAAGCTTTCTTT. It translates to CAIRTGGTEAFF.

This clone was seen more than once but under ten times. V usage is TRBV6-5 and J usage is TRBJ2-2, with D perhaps TRBD2 (5 bases). CDR1 and CDR2 (germline): MNHEY, SVGAGI. This CDR3 comprises 13 residues. Trimming shortened V by 4 bases and J by 7 bases, and 10 bases separated the two germline ends. For the CDR3, the DNA is TGTGCCAGCAGTTTTACTAGGGTCGGGGAGCTGTTTTTT. Encoded protein: CASSFTRVGELFF.

The V and J genes are TRBV29-1 and TRBJ2-4; 9 nucleotides match TRBD1. V trimming: 6 bases; J trimming: 14 bases; junction bases outside the gene matches: 8. The germline V gene has CDR1 SQVTM and CDR2 ANQGSEA. The CDR3 has 11 amino acids. As DNA, the CDR3 is TGCAGCGTGGAGGGACAGGGTAGTGAGTACTTC. It codes for CSVEGQGSEYF. Variable domain in full (rest from reference TRBV29-1 and TRBJ2-4): SAVISQKPSRDICQRGTSLTIQCQVDSQVTMMFWYRQQPGQSLTLIATANQGSEATYESGFVIDKFPISRPNLTFSTLTVSNMSPEDSSIYLCSVEGQGSEYFGAGTRLSVL.

The chain carries TRBV11-2 and TRBJ2-7, with D possibly matching TRBD2 (5 bases). V dropped 5 bases and J dropped 3 bases, with 8 bases sitting between them. The CDR3 spans 12 residues. Germline assignment: CDR1 SGHAT and CDR2 FQNNGV. The CDR3 nucleotides read TGTGCCAGCAGCGTCCGGGGCTACGAGCAGTACTTC. Translating gives CASSVRGYEQYF.

V is TRBV7-2 and J is TRBJ1-1, with a possible D match to TRBD1 (5 bases). Germline V gene sequence: CDR1 SGHTA, CDR2 FQGNSA. Trimming stripped 5 bases from V and 3 bases from J, with 13 bases between. The CDR3 runs 14 residues. The DNA for the CDR3 is TGTGCCAGCAGCCTCCAGGGAAGTGACACTGAAGCTTTCTTT. It translates to CASSLQGSDTEAFF.

The rearrangement joins TRBV2 to TRBJ2-7; 11 positions match TRBD1. Per the germline V gene, CDR1 is SNHLY and CDR2 is FYNNEI. V was pared by 6 bases and J by 3 bases, with 1 base of the junction left unmatched. The CDR3 consists of 13 residues. The CDR3 DNA is TGTGCCAGCAGAGGGACAGGGGGCTACGAGCAGTACTTC. Translating gives CASRGTGGYEQYF.

The V call is TRBV12-3 or TRBV12-4, the J call TRBJ1-2; D is unclear. V was shortened by 2 bases and J by 8 bases, with 12 bases between the two germline ends. The CDR3 totals 13 residues. CDR3: CASSLWRDRGYTF. CDR3 sequence (DNA): TGTGCCAGCAGTTTATGGAGGGATCGCGGCTACACCTTC.

V gene TRBV30 combines with J gene TRBJ2-1; 9 bases line up with TRBD1. The CDR3 totals 14 residues. Looked up from germline, CDR1 is GTSNPN and CDR2 is SVGIG (reference sequence). The junction had 4 bases not matched to a gene; V was cut back by 3 bases and J by 4 bases. CDR3 DNA: TGTGCCTGGAGGTCCGGGACAGGGTACAATGAGCAGTTCTTC. Amino acids: CAWRSGTGYNEQFF.

The chain links TRBV7-7 to TRBJ2-1; TRBD1 matches 7 bases. V lost 1 base and J lost 5; bases outside the gene matches: 2. This CDR3 is 14 amino acids long. CDR1 and CDR2 from the germline V gene are SSHAT and FNYEAQ (reference sequence). The DNA for the CDR3 is TGTGCCAGCAGCTTAGGACAGGGCCACAATGAGCAGTTCTTC. Translating it yields CASSLGQGHNEQFF.